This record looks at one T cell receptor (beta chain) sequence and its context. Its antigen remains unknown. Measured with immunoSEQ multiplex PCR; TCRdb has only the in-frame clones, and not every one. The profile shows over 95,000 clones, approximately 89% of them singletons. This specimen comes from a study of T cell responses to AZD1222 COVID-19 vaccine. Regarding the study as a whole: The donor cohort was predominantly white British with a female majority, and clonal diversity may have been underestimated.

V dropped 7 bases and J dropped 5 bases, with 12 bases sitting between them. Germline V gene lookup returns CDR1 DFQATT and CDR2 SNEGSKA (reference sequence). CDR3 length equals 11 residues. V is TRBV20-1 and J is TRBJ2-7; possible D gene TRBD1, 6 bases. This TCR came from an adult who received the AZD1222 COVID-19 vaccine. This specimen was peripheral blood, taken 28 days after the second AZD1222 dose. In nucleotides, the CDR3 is TGCAGTGTTCAACAGGGTAACGAGCAGTACTTC. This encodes CSVQQGNEQYF.